Shown below are 16 T cell receptor beta chains from a single sample sequenced in a study of T cell responses to AZD1222 COVID-19 vaccine. Method: immunoSEQ multiplex PCR; TCRdb's copy keeps in-frame clones and lacks some. The sample lists approximately 50,000 clones, 86% seen once, with roughly 7.2% in the top ten. The sequenced sample was peripheral blood, obtained 28 days after the second AZD1222 dose. Source of these receptors: an adult who received the AZD1222 COVID-19 vaccine.

This chain connects TRBV5-4 to TRBJ2-2, with a weak D call TRBD1 (6 bases). Trimming cost V 4 bases and J 2 bases, with 18 bases left between them. The CDR3 totals 17 residues. Germline CDR1 and CDR2: SGHNT and YYREEE (reference sequence). CDR3 DNA: TGTGCCAGCAGCCTTGCGGCTGGCAGGGGAAACACCGGGGAGCTGTTTTTT. This codes for CASSLAAGRGNTGELFF.

The chain links TRBV28 to TRBJ1-5; perhaps TRBD1 as D (5 bases). This CDR3 has 16 residues. Trimming left V 7 bases short and J 0 bases short, with 16 bases between. Germline values: CDR1 MDHEN, CDR2 SYDVKM. CDR3 nucleotide sequence: TGTGCCAGCACCTTGGACACTCTATATAGCAATCAGCCCCAGCATTTT. Protein: CASTLDTLYSNQPQHF.

CDR3 in amino acids: CASSVWGGEKLFF. The CDR3 DNA is TGCGCCAGCAGCGTGTGGGGTGGGGAAAAACTGTTTTTT. The chain joins TRBV4-1 to TRBJ1-4, with D unresolved. Germline lookup yields CDR1 MGHRA and CDR2 YSYEKL. This CDR3 has 13 residues. V was shortened by 5 bases and J by 8 bases, with 12 bases between the two germline ends.

J is TRBJ1-6 and V is TRBV28; D call uncertain. Between the trimmed V and J ends, which lost 6 bases and 7 bases, there was a span of 10 bases. Germline V CDR1 and CDR2: MDHEN, SYDVKM. CDR3 length equals 13 residues. The CDR3 spells CASSLVSNSPLHF. CDR3 sequence (DNA): TGTGCCAGCAGCCTCGTCTCAAATTCACCCCTCCACTTT. The full variable domain, with the rest looked up from reference TRBV28 and TRBJ1-6, is DVKVTQSSRYLVKRTGEKVFLECVQDMDHENMFWYRQDPGLGLRLIYFSYDVKMKEKGDIPEGYSVSREKKERFSLILESASTNQTSMYLCASSLVSNSPLHFGNGTRLTVT.

The chain joins TRBV4-1 to TRBJ2-7; TRBD2 aligns across 10 bases. CDR1 and CDR2 (germline): MGHRA, YSYEKL. This CDR3 region has 16 residues. After removal of 1 base from V and 3 bases from J, the junction contained 6 bases not matched to a gene. The CDR3 loop is CASSQATSGILYEQYF. As DNA, the CDR3 is TGCGCCAGCAGCCAAGCAACTAGCGGGATTCTCTACGAGCAGTACTTC.

As concerns this clone: Other DNA sequences in this sample translate to the same CDR3. This chain joins TRBV5-5 and TRBJ2-7; a weak D match, TRBD1 (6 bases). This CDR3 spans 14 amino acids. Trimming shortened V by 0 bases and J by 3 bases, and 10 bases separated the two germline ends. CDR1 and CDR2 (germline): SGHKS, YYEKEE (reference sequence). CDR3 in DNA: TGTGCCAGCAGCTTGGCCCAGGGGTTCTACGAGCAGTACTTC. This sequence encodes CASSLAQGFYEQYF.

The chain combines TRBV4-3 with TRBJ2-1; possibly TRBD2 for D (5 bases). From germline, CDR1 is LGHNA and CDR2 YSLEER. The CDR3 length is 16 residues. Trimming took 1 base from V and 7 from J, leaving 17 bases between them. CDR3 residues: CASSQGSFLAGNEQFF. CDR3 nucleotide sequence: TGCGCCAGCAGCCAAGGATCCTTTCTAGCCGGGAATGAGCAGTTCTTC.

The chain carries TRBV13 and TRBJ2-1, with 9 bases fitting TRBD2. Germline CDR1 reads PRHDT; CDR2 reads FYEKMQ (reference sequence). The CDR3 spans 18 residues. V was pared by 3 bases and J by 6 bases, with 15 bases of the junction left unmatched. CDR3 bases: TGTGCCAGCAGCTTTATCCCCAGGGCGGGAGGGGGTGGCAATGAGCAGTTCTTC. Amino acids: CASSFIPRAGGGGNEQFF.

This rearrangement joins TRBV7-2 to TRBJ1-2; the match to TRBD1 covers 8 bases. V lost 5 bases to trimming and J lost 7 bases; unmatched junction nucleotides: 9. The CDR3 spans 14 residues. Germline lookup yields CDR1 SGHTA and CDR2 FQGNSA. DNA of the CDR3: TGTGCCAGCAGCAACCCGACAGGGGCGGGTGGCTACACCTTC. Protein product: CASSNPTGAGGYTF.

The CDR3 region is CASSYGLATDTQYF. The CDR3, as DNA: TGCGCCAGCAGTTACGGACTAGCGACAGATACGCAGTATTTT. The rearrangement uses TRBV5-1 and TRBJ2-3, with 9 positions matching TRBD2. This CDR3 has 14 amino acids. Trimming cost V 5 bases and J 3 bases; bases outside gene matches: 4. Per germline, CDR1 SGHRS and CDR2 YFSETQ.

This chain uses TRBV5-1 with TRBJ1-4; weak D call: TRBD1 (6 bases). The CDR3 runs to 15 residues. Germline V gene data show CDR1 as SGHRS and CDR2 as YFSETQ. V lost 0 bases to trimming and J lost 8 bases, with 14 bases between them. As DNA, the CDR3 is TGCGCCAGCAGCTTGGTTGAGACGGGGGGCGAAAAACTGTTTTTT. This translates into CASSLVETGGEKLFF.

This clone was observed a handful of times. The rearrangement uses TRBV6-5 and TRBJ2-7; perhaps TRBD2 as D (5 bases). The CDR3 consists of 15 residues. V lost 6 bases, J lost 2 bases, and 17 bases lay in between. Germline assignment: CDR1 MNHEY and CDR2 SVGAGI. The CDR3 nucleotides are TGTGCCAGCAGCCGGACTGCAGAGCCCACCTACGAGCAGTACTTC. Amino acid sequence: CASSRTAEPTYEQYF.

This chain joins TRBV29-1 and TRBJ1-2, with TRBD1 identical over 8 bases. Germline V lookup: CDR1 SQVTM, CDR2 ANQGSEA. The CDR3 covers 13 residues. With 2 bases clipped from V and 7 bases from J, the junction kept 6 bases outside the gene matches. CDR3 region: CSVENRGLGGYTF. The CDR3 DNA reads TGCAGCGTTGAAAACAGGGGGTTGGGTGGCTACACCTTC. Supplemented by reference TRBV29-1 and TRBJ1-2, the full variable domain reads SAVISQKPSRDICQRGTSLTIQCQVDSQVTMMFWYRQQPGQSLTLIATANQGSEATYESGFVIDKFPISRPNLTFSTLTVSNMSPEDSSIYLCSVENRGLGGYTFGSGTRLTVV.

The chain uses TRBV7-9 and TRBJ2-5; the match to TRBD2 covers 7 bases. Per germline, CDR1 SEHNR and CDR2 FQNEAQ (reference sequence). This CDR3 region has 12 residues. CDR3 region: CGAGAAGETQYF. The DNA of the CDR3 is TGTGGCGCGGGAGCTGCGGGGGAGACCCAGTACTTC.

The CDR3, as DNA: TGTGCCAGCAGTTTTCCCCCGGGGGCGGGGGGGACTAGCGGCCAAGAGACCCAGTACTTC. It encodes CASSFPPGAGGTSGQETQYF. The chain joins TRBV28 to TRBJ2-5; 11 positions agree with TRBD2. CDR1 MDHEN and CDR2 SYDVKM come from the germline V gene. Trimming took 3 bases from V and 1 from J; bases not matched to a gene: 16. This CDR3 spans 20 amino acids. Complete variable domain (other parts from reference TRBV28 and TRBJ2-5): DVKVTQSSRYLVKRTGEKVFLECVQDMDHENMFWYRQDPGLGLRLIYFSYDVKMKEKGDIPEGYSVSREKKERFSLILESASTNQTSMYLCASSFPPGAGGTSGQETQYFGPGTRLLVL.

In its sample, this clone was seen a few times. The rearrangement uses TRBV27 and TRBJ2-1; 9 nucleotides match TRBD2. The length of the CDR3 is 15 residues. Germline values: CDR1 MNHEY, CDR2 SMNVEV (reference sequence). Germline trimming cut 6 bases from V and 6 bases from J; bases unmatched to any gene: 9. CDR3 sequence: CASSPDRGRANEQFF. CDR3 in DNA: TGTGCCAGCAGCCCCGACCGCGGGAGGGCCAATGAGCAGTTCTTC.